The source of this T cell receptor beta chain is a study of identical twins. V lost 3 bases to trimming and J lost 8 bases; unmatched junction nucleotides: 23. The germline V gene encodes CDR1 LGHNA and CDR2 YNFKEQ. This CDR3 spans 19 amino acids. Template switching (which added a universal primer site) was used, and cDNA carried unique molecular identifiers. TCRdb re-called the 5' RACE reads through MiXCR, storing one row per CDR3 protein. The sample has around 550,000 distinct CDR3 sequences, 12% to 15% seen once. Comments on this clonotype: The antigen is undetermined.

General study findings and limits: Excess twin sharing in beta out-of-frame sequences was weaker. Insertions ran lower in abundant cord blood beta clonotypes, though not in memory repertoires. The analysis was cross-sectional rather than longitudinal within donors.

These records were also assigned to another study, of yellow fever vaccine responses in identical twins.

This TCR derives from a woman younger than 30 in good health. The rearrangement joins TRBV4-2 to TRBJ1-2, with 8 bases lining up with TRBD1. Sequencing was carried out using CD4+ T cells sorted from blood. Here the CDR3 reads CASSQTASGQGGVSVGYTF. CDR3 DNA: TGTGCCAGCAGCCAGACCGCATCCGGACAGGGTGGAGTGAGCGTCGGCTACACCTTC.